The rows below give T cell receptor beta chains drawn from one sample of a study of blood T cell repertoires in COVID-19. Here immunoSEQ multiplex PCR was the method, and the copy in TCRdb shows in-frame clones only, minus some. The sample has about 500,000 clones, about 89% seen once. The sample consisted of peripheral blood. The source of these receptors is a woman aged 45-59 years with COVID-19, enrolled during active disease. CDR3s include the opening cysteine and the closing phenylalanine or tryptophan. The D gene is left open where the match is weak. Size tells how often a clone was seen (once, few, many) or the class of an expanded clone, and some rows leave it out.

TRBJ1-2	TRBV28	NA	TRBD1	TGTGCCAGCAGTACCCAGGGACAGGGCGGCTATGGCTACACCTTC	CASSTQGQGGYGYTF
TRBJ1-2	TRBV11-2	NA	NA	TGTGCCAGCAGCTTAGAGTGGCGGGGAAGTGGCTACACCTTC	CASSLEWRGSGYTF
TRBJ2-7	TRBV7-2	NA	TRBD2	TGTGCCAGCAGCTTAGAGGGTAGCGGGGGCCCTATGTACGAGCAGTACTTC	CASSLEGSGGPMYEQYF
TRBJ1-5	TRBV28	once	TRBD1	TGTGCCAGCAGTCCTGACAGGGAGTACAATCAGCCCCAGCATTTT	CASSPDREYNQPQHF
TRBJ1-1	TRBV6-5	NA	TRBD1	TGTGCCAGCAGGGGACAGGGGGCCGGGGACACTGAAGCTTTCTTT	CASRGQGAGDTEAFF
TRBJ1-1	TRBV18	NA	NA	TGTGCCAGCTCACCACTACCAGGTCAGAACACTGAAGCTTTCTTT	CASSPLPGQNTEAFF
TRBJ1-5	TRBV7-8	NA	NA	TGTGCCAGCAGCTTAGGTGGGCCGGGCAATCAGCCCCAGCATTTT	CASSLGGPGNQPQHF
TRBJ1-1	TRBV11-2	NA	NA	TGTGCCAGCAGCTTAGACCCGGGACTGATCAACACTGAAGCTTTCTTT	CASSLDPGLINTEAFF
TRBJ2-1	TRBV24-1	NA	TRBD2	TGTGCCACCAGTGATGGCCCACTCGCGGGGGGAATCAATGAGCAGTTCTTC	CATSDGPLAGGINEQFF
TRBJ2-5	TRBV19	NA	TRBD2	TGTGCCAGTAGTAATAGCGGGGGGTACCAAGAGACCCAGTACTTC	CASSNSGGYQETQYF
TRBJ2-7	TRBV5-8	NA	NA	TGTGCCAGCGTGCGCGCCTGGGGCAGAGGCTCCTACGAGCAGTACTTC	CASVRAWGRGSYEQYF
TRBJ2-7	TRBV10-3	NA	TRBD2	TGTGCCATCAGTGACCCTACGCGGGGGGTAACATACGAGCAGTACTTC	CAISDPTRGVTYEQYF
TRBJ1-4	TRBV4-1	NA	NA	TGCGCCAGCAGCCTGGCCGGGGGGGAAAAACTGTTTTTT	CASSLAGGEKLFF
TRBJ2-6	TRBV30	NA	NA	TGTGCCTGGGGCGGCACCGGGGCCAACGTCCTGACTTTC	CAWGGTGANVLTF
TRBJ1-5	TRBV19	NA	TRBD1	TGTGCCAGTACCGTTGGGACAGACCAGCATTTT	CASTVGTDQHF
TRBJ2-7	TRBV19	NA	TRBD1	TGTGCCAGTAGTACGCCGAACAGGGGGCGGGACGAGCAGTACTTC	CASSTPNRGRDEQYF
TRBJ1-2	TRBV4-1	NA	TRBD1	TGCGCCAGCAGCCAAGTTGGGACAGTGTTACATGGCTACACCTTC	CASSQVGTVLHGYTF
TRBJ2-1	TRBV9	NA	NA	TGTGCCAGCAGCCCTCCATCGGGGGAGCAGTTCTTC	CASSPPSGEQFF
TRBJ2-3	TRBV18	NA	NA	TGTGCCAGCTCACCAGGCAGGTCCACAGATACGCAGTATTTT	CASSPGRSTDTQYF
TRBJ1-1	TRBV19	few	NA	TGTGCCAGTAGTATCTCAACAGCAAACACTGAAGCTTTCTTT	CASSISTANTEAFF
TRBJ2-3	TRBV29-1	once	TRBD2	TGCAGCGTTAATCTAGCGGGAGGGAGCACAGATACGCAGTATTTT	CSVNLAGGSTDTQYF
TRBJ2-3	TRBV11-2	once	NA	TGTGCCAGCAGCTTGGGCGGGTACACAGATACGCAGTATTTT	CASSLGGYTDTQYF
TRBJ2-3	TRBV25-1	NA	TRBD2	TGTGCCAGCAGAGAACTAGCGGGGGGGCTATATACGCAGTATTTT	CASRELAGGLYTQYF
TRBJ2-7	TRBV5-1	NA	NA	TGCGCCAGCAGCTTAGTTACTGACAGCCGCTACGAGCAGTACTTC	CASSLVTDSRYEQYF
TRBJ1-3	TRBV5-6	NA	NA	TGTGCCAGCAGCTTCCGCACTGGGGAGGCAAACACCATATATTTT	CASSFRTGEANTIYF
TRBJ2-5	TRBV5-1	NA	TRBD2	TGCGCCAGCAGCCTAACGCCGGGACTAGCGGGGTCGGAGGAGACCCAGTACTTC	CASSLTPGLAGSEETQYF
TRBJ2-1	TRBV9	NA	NA	TGTGCCAGCGGGGTGGGGAGGAATGAGCAGTTCTTC	CASGVGRNEQFF
TRBJ2-1	TRBV15	NA	TRBD1	TGTGCCACCAGCAGAGGTTGGGACAGGGGCATGTCTGAGCAGTTCTTC	CATSRGWDRGMSEQFF
TRBJ1-1	TRBV5-6	NA	TRBD1	TGTGCCAGCAGCTGGGATAAACGGCAGGGGGGCACTGAAGCTTTCTTT	CASSWDKRQGGTEAFF
TRBJ2-1	TRBV5-4	NA	NA	TGTGCCAGCAGCCCCCGGGACACGGCGAGTAATGAGCAGTTCTTC	CASSPRDTASNEQFF
TRBJ2-7	TRBV6-5	NA	NA	TGTGCCAGCAGTCCATCAACAGGATTCTCCTACGAGCAGTACTTC	CASSPSTGFSYEQYF
TRBJ2-2	TRBV4-1	NA	TRBD1	TGCGCCAGCAGCCAGAGCCCCGGGACAGGGTGGACCGGGGAGCTGTTTTTT	CASSQSPGTGWTGELFF
TRBJ1-1	TRBV4-1	once	NA	TGCGCCAGCAGCCTAGAGGACAGCGACGGGACTGAAGCTTTCTTT	CASSLEDSDGTEAFF
TRBJ2-7	TRBV5-1	NA	TRBD2	TGCGCCAGCAGCCCTGGACTAGAGAGCTCCTACGAGCAGTACTTC	CASSPGLESSYEQYF
TRBJ2-2	TRBV7-9	NA	TRBD1	TGTGCCAGCAGCTCATCCGGGACAGCAAACACCGGGGAGCTGTTTTTT	CASSSSGTANTGELFF
TRBJ2-1	TRBV2	NA	NA	TGTGCCAGCAGTCGGGAAGACTACCATGAGCAGTTCTTC	CASSREDYHEQFF
TRBJ1-2	TRBV5-6	NA	TRBD1	TGTGCCAGCAGCTTCCAGGGGGCGACCGCCTATGGCTACACCTTC	CASSFQGATAYGYTF
TRBJ1-3	TRBV7-9	NA	TRBD1	TGTGCCAGCAGCTCACAGGGGGCGCGAGGGAACACCATATATTTT	CASSSQGARGNTIYF
TRBJ2-5	TRBV29-1	NA	TRBD1	TGCAGCGCCAGGACAGGGATGGAGACCCAGTACTTC	CSARTGMETQYF